This TCR beta chain derives from a study of blood T cell repertoires in COVID-19. Participant-given clinical history determined each cohort assignment. Study processing details: Reference gene primer amplification gave nucleated cell count estimates. The repertoire was sequenced with immunoSEQ multiplex PCR; TCRdb's copy has only in-frame clones and lacks some. D and trimming were read from the DNA, whereas the V and J calls and clone size are those reported in that table. Here the sample spans hundreds of thousands of clones, around 85% being singletons. The CDR3 is made up of 15 amino acids. Between the trimmed V and J ends, which lost 0 bases and 3 bases, there was a span of 11 bases. Germline lookup yields CDR1 SNHLY and CDR2 FYNNEI.

The TCR sequence derives from a woman aged 25 to 39 who had been exposed to COVID-19. This chain connects TRBV2 to TRBJ1-1; no reliable D call. The sequencing input was PBMCs or T cells enriched from blood (not recorded which). CDR3 nucleotides: TGTGCCAGCAGTGAAGCGCCTACGGGAGACACTGAAGCTTTCTTT. The encoded protein is CASSEAPTGDTEAFF.